Listed below are T cell receptor beta chains from one sample, sequenced in a study of blood T cell repertoires in COVID-19. Libraries were prepared by immunoSEQ multiplex PCR; TCRdb keeps only in-frame clonotypes and omits some of them. This table holds tens of thousands of clones, around 90% found once. Material for sequencing was peripheral blood. These TCRs come from a woman at least 80 years old with COVID-19, enrolled during active disease. Both conserved end residues are trimmed from each CDR3. Each record gives: J gene, CDR3 length, V gene, CDR3 protein.

TRBJ1-6,15,TRBV10-2,ASSVPRDRGINSPLH
TRBJ1-4,11,TRBV18,ASSRPTGGKLF
TRBJ2-2,15,TRBV7-7,ASSVRPSGGLGGELF
TRBJ1-1,12,TRBV5-1,ASSAQGANTEAF
TRBJ2-1,14,TRBV5-1,ASSNQPTGTYNEQF
TRBJ2-7,15,TRBV18,ASSAGTSGGRSYEQY
TRBJ2-1,13,TRBV6-5,ASKSTGNLDNEQF
TRBJ2-1,15,TRBV7-2,ASSQVLAGAGGNEQF
TRBJ2-3,15,TRBV9,ASSAGRGGGLPDTQY
TRBJ2-1,11,TRBV6-6,ASSSWLGDEQF
TRBJ1-2,12,TRBV19,ASTSPAGAYGYT
TRBJ2-3,10,TRBV6-6,ASRAGADTQY
TRBJ2-5,13,TRBV7-9,ASSPKLRIGETQY
TRBJ1-5,13,TRBV2,ASGGGLWSNQPQH
TRBJ2-6,15,TRBV3-1/TRBV3-2,ASTTGSAGSGANVLT
TRBJ1-4,13,TRBV6-5,ASSNVGGGNEKLF
TRBJ2-1,14,TRBV6-2/TRBV6-3,ASSPLEGGSYNEQF
TRBJ1-3,13,TRBV7-3,ASSLSHRAGNTIY
TRBJ1-2,13,TRBV7-9,ASSLFGQGRGGYT
TRBJ2-7,12,TRBV7-2,ASSYQALSYEQY
TRBJ1-1,11,TRBV2,ASSALRAAEAF
TRBJ2-5,15,TRBV4-1,ASSQDQIAGGPETQY
TRBJ1-2,12,TRBV24-1,ATSDQRQNYGYT
TRBJ2-7,14,TRBV27,ASRTRRSGLSYEQY
TRBJ2-7,10,TRBV5-6,ASSLARYEQY
TRBJ1-1,12,TRBV6-5,ASKTDTLNTEAF